The present entry profiles one T cell receptor (beta chain) with its context. Its antigen is currently unknown. CDR3 length: 13 amino acids. Germline V gene lookup returns CDR1 WNHNN and CDR2 SYGVQD (reference sequence). Trimming took off 6 bases at V and 0 bases at J, with 5 bases between the two ends. The sample originates from a study of cytomegalovirus exposure and HLA in healthy donors. Study-wide results and limits: The study designated fewer than 200 TCR beta chains cytomegalovirus-associated.

Libraries were prepared by immunoSEQ multiplex PCR; TCRdb keeps only in-frame clonotypes and omits some of them. The sample has over 250,000 clones; roughly 85% are singletons. J is TRBJ1-4 and V is TRBV10-1, with unresolved D. The sample taken for sequencing was PBMCs. The sequence derives from a woman between 18 and 29 years old in good health and CMV-seronegative. The CDR3 region has the DNA TGCGCCAGCAGCCATGCAACTAATGAAAAACTGTTTTTT. Translating it yields CASSHATNEKLFF.